The clone carrying this T cell receptor beta chain appeared a single time. The antigen is unknown. This specimen belongs to a study of cytomegalovirus exposure and HLA in healthy donors. Whole-study findings and limits: The study dropped some indistinguishable V segments, TRBV6-2 and TRBV6-3 among them.

Both 60 Vbeta primers and 13 Jbeta primers went into the PCR. TCRdb's table, derived via immunoSEQ multiplex PCR, lists solely in-frame clones and lacks some. The sample contains 150,000 to 200,000 clones, more than 65% of which appear only once. This CDR3 is built from 16 residues. Germline trimming cut 1 base from V and 7 bases from J; bases unmatched to any gene: 6. Germline loops: CDR1 MDHEN, CDR2 SYDVKM. The sequenced sample was PBMCs. The TCR was taken from a woman aged 25 to 39 in good health and CMV-seropositive. The chain joins TRBV28 to TRBJ1-6, with 8 nucleotides matching TRBD1. The CDR3 nucleotides read TGTGCCAGCAGTTTATACCCGCGACAGGGGAATTCACCCCTCCACTTT. It specifies CASSLYPRQGNSPLHF. The full variable domain, in which reference TRBV28 and TRBJ1-6 provide the parts outside the CDR3, is DVKVTQSSRYLVKRTGEKVFLECVQDMDHENMFWYRQDPGLGLRLIYFSYDVKMKEKGDIPEGYSVSREKKERFSLILESASTNQTSMYLCASSLYPRQGNSPLHFGNGTRLTVT.